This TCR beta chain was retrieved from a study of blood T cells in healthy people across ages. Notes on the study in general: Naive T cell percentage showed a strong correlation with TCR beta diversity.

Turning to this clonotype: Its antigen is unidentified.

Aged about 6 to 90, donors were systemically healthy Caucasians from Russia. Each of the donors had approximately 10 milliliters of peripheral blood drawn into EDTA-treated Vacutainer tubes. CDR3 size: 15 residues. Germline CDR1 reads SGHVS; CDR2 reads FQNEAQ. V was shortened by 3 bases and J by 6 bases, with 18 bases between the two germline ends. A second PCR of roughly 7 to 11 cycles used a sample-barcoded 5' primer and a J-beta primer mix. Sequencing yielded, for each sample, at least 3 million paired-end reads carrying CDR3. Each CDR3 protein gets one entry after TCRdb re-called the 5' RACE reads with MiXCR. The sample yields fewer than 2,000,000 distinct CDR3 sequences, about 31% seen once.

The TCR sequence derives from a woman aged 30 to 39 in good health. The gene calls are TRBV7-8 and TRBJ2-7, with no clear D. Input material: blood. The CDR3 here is CASSFRIQGAGEQYF. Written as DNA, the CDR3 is TGTGCCAGCAGCTTTCGAATCCAAGGAGCTGGCGAGCAGTACTTC.